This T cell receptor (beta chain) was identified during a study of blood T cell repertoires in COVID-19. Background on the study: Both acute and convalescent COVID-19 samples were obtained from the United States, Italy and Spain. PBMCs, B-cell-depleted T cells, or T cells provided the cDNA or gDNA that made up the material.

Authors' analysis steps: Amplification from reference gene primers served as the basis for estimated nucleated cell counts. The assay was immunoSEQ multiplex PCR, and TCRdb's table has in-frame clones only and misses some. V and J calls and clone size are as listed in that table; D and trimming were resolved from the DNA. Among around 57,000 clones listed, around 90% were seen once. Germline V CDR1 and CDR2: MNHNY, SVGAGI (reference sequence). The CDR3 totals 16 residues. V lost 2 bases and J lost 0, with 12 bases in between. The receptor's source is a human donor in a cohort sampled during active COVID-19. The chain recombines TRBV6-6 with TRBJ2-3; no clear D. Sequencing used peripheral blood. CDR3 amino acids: CASSYVTVTSTDTQYF. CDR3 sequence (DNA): TGTGCCAGCAGTTACGTCACGGTTACTAGCACAGATACGCAGTATTTT.